This T cell receptor (beta chain) was identified in a study of T cells after yellow fever vaccination. Study observations and caveats: Abundant clonotypes from the bulk population could get into FACS-sorted repertoires as contaminants. Weaker overall, the secondary response nonetheless peaked faster (day 5 versus 15). Reappearance after the booster was observed for most primary-vaccination clones (about 95% CD4, about 90% CD8).

This clonotype was detected ten times or more. Its antigen is unidentified. The germline gives CDR1 SQVTM, CDR2 ANQGSEA. CDR3 length: 14 residues. V was pared by 7 bases and J by 2 bases, with 17 bases between. The 5'RACE template-switching step produced TCR cDNA and added a universal primer site and UMIs. MiXCR, applied by TCRdb to the 5' RACE reads, yields one record per CDR3 protein. This table has about 74,000 distinct CDR3 sequences, around 6.9% appearing once. This rearrangement joins TRBV29-1 to TRBJ1-2; D is possibly TRBD1 (5 bases). The TCR originated in a man aged 18-30 years who received the YFV17D yellow fever vaccine. Material: CD8+ T cells sorted from PBMCs, obtained 4 to 6 days after the first yellow fever vaccination. Written as DNA, the CDR3 is TGCAGCGCCGAACGAGGGGTGGAGAACTATGGCTACACCTTC. This encodes CSAERGVENYGYTF.